These 15 T cell receptor beta chains were all obtained from the same sample, sequenced in a study of CD8 T cells in Susac syndrome. When the RNA was reverse transcribed, random hexamers were used with an input of about 0.45 to 1 ug. TCRdb re-derived calls from the immunoSEQ multiplex PCR reads in MiXCR, one entry per CDR3 protein. The sample consists of more than 150,000 distinct CDR3 sequences, 85% to 95% of them appearing once. Source material: CD4+ T cells from PBMCs. The receptors shown here come from a human donor with Susac syndrome.

This chain connects TRBV13 to TRBJ1-2; TRBD1 might be the D (6 bases). The V gene's germline CDR1 is PRHDT and CDR2 FYEKMQ (reference sequence). V was trimmed by 5 bases and J by 5 bases, leaving 12 bases between them. CDR3 length: 13 residues. The CDR3 DNA sequence: TGTGCCAGCAGCATCAGGGGACCTTATGGCTACACCTTC. Protein sequence: CASSIRGPYGYTF.

The chain carries TRBV20-1 and TRBJ2-5, with 7 nucleotides matching TRBD1. From germline, CDR1 is DFQATT and CDR2 SNEGSKA (reference sequence). This CDR3 has 13 amino acids. The V segment lost 3 bases and the J segment 6 bases; nucleotides outside the gene matches: 7. The CDR3 is CSARKGAVQTQYF. The CDR3 DNA sequence: TGCAGTGCTAGGAAGGGGGCCGTCCAGACCCAGTACTTC.

V is TRBV20-1 and J is TRBJ2-4; D gene ambiguous. Trimming removed 3 bases at V and 0 bases at J, with 9 bases between. Germline V gene sequence: CDR1 DFQATT, CDR2 SNEGSKA (reference sequence). The CDR3 covers 14 residues. The CDR3, as DNA: TGCAGTGCTAGTCCAGGACCAGCCAAAAACATTCAGTACTTC. It translates to CSASPGPAKNIQYF.

This chain links TRBV15 with TRBJ1-2, with 10 bases matching TRBD1. V lost 1 base to trimming and J lost 3 bases; unmatched junction nucleotides: 2. The germline V gene encodes CDR1 LNHNV and CDR2 YYDKDF (reference sequence). This CDR3 is built from 15 residues. The CDR3 protein is CATSRGQGADYGYTF. Here the CDR3 DNA reads TGTGCCACCAGCAGAGGACAGGGGGCGGACTATGGCTACACCTTC.

This chain links TRBV18 with TRBJ1-6, with no clear D. The ends were cut back, 3 bases at V and 5 bases at J, with 14 bases in the middle. The germline V gene has CDR1 KGHSH and CDR2 LQKENI. This CDR3 comprises 16 residues. The CDR3 nucleotides read TGTGCCAGCTCACCCAGCCTCGCGAGGAATAATTCACCCCTCCACTTT. Translated: CASSPSLARNNSPLHF.

The gene calls are TRBV29-1 and TRBJ2-2; 8 nucleotides agree with TRBD1. Germline V gives CDR1 SQVTM, CDR2 ANQGSEA. J gave up 4 bases and V 6 bases, and 4 bases lay outside the gene matches. This CDR3 region has 13 residues. The CDR3 protein is CSVGQGSTGELFF. DNA for the CDR3: TGCAGCGTCGGACAGGGCAGCACCGGGGAGCTGTTTTTT.

The chain uses TRBV7-6 and TRBJ2-2; D is uncertain. Germline values: CDR1 SGHVS, CDR2 FNYEAQ. This CDR3 spans 13 amino acids. V lost 0 bases, J lost 7 bases, and 6 bases lay in between. The CDR3 spells CASSLALGGELFF. DNA for the CDR3: TGTGCCAGCAGCTTAGCCCTTGGCGGGGAGCTGTTTTTT.

V and J are TRBV6-6 and TRBJ1-5; a possible D gene is TRBD1 (5 bases). The CDR3 runs to 14 residues. Trimming cost V 8 bases and J 1 base, with 12 bases left between them. Germline values: CDR1 MNHNY, CDR2 SVGAGI (reference sequence). In DNA, the CDR3 is TGTGCCAGCGGATTTCCAGGGAGCAATCAGCCCCAGCATTTT. Translating it yields CASGFPGSNQPQHF.

This rearrangement joins TRBV27 to TRBJ2-4, with a possible D match to TRBD2 (6 bases). Germline lookup yields CDR1 MNHEY and CDR2 SMNVEV (reference sequence). With 0 bases removed from V and 1 base from J, the gap between germline ends came to 16 bases. The CDR3 is made up of 18 amino acids. The CDR3, as DNA: TGTGCCAGCAGTTTATCCTCGGGGAAGGGGAGGGCCAAAAACATTCAGTACTTC. Translating gives CASSLSSGKGRAKNIQYF.

The chain couples TRBV9 to TRBJ1-3, with 7 bases lining up with TRBD1. The CDR3 is 16 amino acids. Losses at the gene ends were 0 bases for V and 4 bases for J; bases not matched to a gene: 7. The V gene's germline CDR1 is SGDLS and CDR2 YYNGEE. CDR3 bases: TGTGCCAGCAGCGTAGGGGACAGAACGGGAGGAAACACCATATATTTT. It is translated as CASSVGDRTGGNTIYF.

The chain is built from TRBV20-1 and TRBJ1-5, with D possibly being TRBD1 (5 bases). Trimming took off 4 bases at V and 1 base at J, with 11 bases between the two ends. Germline-derived CDR1 and CDR2 are DFQATT and SNEGSKA (reference sequence). CDR3 length: 14 residues. The CDR3 coding sequence is TGCAGTGCTATCGGGGGAGGGAGCAATCAGCCCCAGCATTTT. This codes for CSAIGGGSNQPQHF.

The chain combines TRBV2 with TRBJ2-5; D possibly corresponds to TRBD1 (5 bases). The CDR3 has 14 residues. V was cut by 3 bases and J by 4 bases, with 12 bases left in between. CDR1 and CDR2 from the germline V gene are SNHLY and FYNNEI. CDR3: CASSEGRAGETQYF. The CDR3 DNA follows: TGTGCCAGCAGTGAGGGCAGGGCTGGAGAGACCCAGTACTTC.

This sequence joins TRBV19 and TRBJ1-5; the D is unclear. V was trimmed by 3 bases and J by 7 bases, leaving 16 bases between them. The germline gives CDR1 LNHDA, CDR2 SQIVND (reference sequence). The CDR3 is 15 residues long. The DNA for the CDR3 is TGTGCCAGTAGTATCCTCGGAGAGGGCGCCCAGCCCCAGCATTTT. Protein: CASSILGEGAQPQHF.

Only one count was recorded for this clonotype. This chain uses TRBV2 with TRBJ2-1, with a possible D match to TRBD2 (6 bases). The CDR3 has 11 residues. Germline CDR1 reads SNHLY; CDR2 reads FYNNEI. Trimming removed 2 bases at V and 14 bases at J, with 10 bases between. CDR3 nucleotides: TGTGCCAGCAGTGAAACATGGGGGGAGTTCTTC. It codes for CASSETWGEFF.

V usage is TRBV5-1 and J usage is TRBJ2-3; D gene uncertain. Trimming took off 0 bases at V and 0 bases at J, with 8 bases between the two ends. Looked up from germline, CDR1 is SGHRS and CDR2 is YFSETQ. This CDR3 spans 15 amino acids. CDR3 sequence (DNA): TGCGCCAGCAGCTTGGTCCTAACTAGCACAGATACGCAGTATTTT. This sequence encodes CASSLVLTSTDTQYF.